This T cell receptor (beta chain) was found in a study of blood T cells in healthy people across ages. This clonotype was detected only a few times. Its target is unknown. Whole-study results and caveats: Relative to aged donors, long-lived donors carried more naive CD4+ cells and displayed higher diversity.

A J-beta primer mix and a sample-barcoded 5' primer were used in a second PCR of roughly 6 to 11 cycles. Researchers report that a template-switch adaptor with 12 random nucleotides tagged each cDNA molecule. Using its own MiXCR run on the 5' RACE reads, TCRdb lists one record per CDR3 protein. The table includes 850,000 or so distinct CDR3 sequences, roughly 26% detected once. The V gene end was trimmed by 2 bases and the J gene end by 2 bases; junction bases not matched to a gene: 7. This CDR3 is built from 17 residues. The germline V gene encodes CDR1 MDHEN and CDR2 SYDVKM. The TCR was taken from a woman at least 80 years old in good health. The sequenced sample was blood. J is TRBJ1-5 and V is TRBV28; TRBD1 matches 9 bases. Written as DNA, the CDR3 is TGTGCCAGCAGTTTAACAGGGACAGGGTCCGGCAATCAGCCCCAGCATTTT. Protein product: CASSLTGTGSGNQPQHF.